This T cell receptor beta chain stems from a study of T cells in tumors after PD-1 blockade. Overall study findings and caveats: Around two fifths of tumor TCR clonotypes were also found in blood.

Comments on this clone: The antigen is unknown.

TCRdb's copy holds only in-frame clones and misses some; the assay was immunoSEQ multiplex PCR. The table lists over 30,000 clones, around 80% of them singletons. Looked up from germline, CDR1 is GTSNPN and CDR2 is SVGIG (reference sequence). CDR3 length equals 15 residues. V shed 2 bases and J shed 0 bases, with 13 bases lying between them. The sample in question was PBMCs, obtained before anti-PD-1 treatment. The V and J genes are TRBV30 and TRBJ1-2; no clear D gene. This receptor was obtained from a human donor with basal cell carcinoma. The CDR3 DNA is TGTGCCTGGAGTAGGGCCCCCCGTACTAACTATGGCTACACCTTC. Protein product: CAWSRAPRTNYGYTF.